Following are 30 T cell receptor beta chains from one sample sequenced in a study of CD8 T cells in Susac syndrome. RNA in amounts of roughly 0.45 to 1 ug was reverse transcribed with random hexamers. TCRdb used MiXCR to reprocess the immunoSEQ multiplex PCR reads, holding one entry per CDR3 protein. The table shows around 170,000 distinct CDR3 sequences, with around 96% occurring only once. The sample taken for sequencing was CD4+ T cells from PBMCs. These receptors all come from a human donor with Susac syndrome.

This rearrangement joins TRBV20-1 to TRBJ2-1; D possibly corresponds to TRBD2 (6 bases). V lost 6 bases, J lost 4 bases, and 22 bases lay in between. The V gene's germline CDR1 is DFQATT and CDR2 SNEGSKA (reference sequence). The CDR3 is made up of 16 amino acids. CDR3 loop: CSAHWEAGGLYNEQFF. CDR3 nucleotides: TGCAGTGCCCATTGGGAGGCAGGAGGACTTTACAATGAGCAGTTCTTC.

J is TRBJ2-7 and V is TRBV13; TRBD1 matches at 8 bases. Trimming cost V 5 bases and J 2 bases; bases outside gene matches: 11. The CDR3 extends over 16 amino acids. Germline V CDR1 and CDR2: PRHDT, FYEKMQ (reference sequence). Here the CDR3 reads CASSRARGLRTYEQYF. The DNA for the CDR3 is TGTGCCAGCAGCCGTGCCAGGGGGCTTAGGACCTACGAGCAGTACTTC.

The V gene is TRBV20-1, the J gene TRBJ2-3, with D tentatively TRBD1 (6 bases). Looked up from germline, CDR1 is DFQATT and CDR2 is SNEGSKA (reference sequence). The ends were cut back, 6 bases at V and 5 bases at J, with 12 bases in the middle. CDR3 length equals 12 residues. The CDR3 DNA is TGCAGTGCACCCCCGGACAGAGATACGCAGTATTTT. Translated: CSAPPDRDTQYF.

CDR3 sequence: CASSRELADEQFF. The CDR3 DNA reads TGTGCCAGCAGCCGCGAGCTAGCGGACGAGCAGTTCTTC. The V and J genes are TRBV4-2 and TRBJ2-1; TRBD2 matches 7 bases. This CDR3 has 13 amino acids. V trimming: 4 bases; J trimming: 10 bases; junction bases outside the gene matches: 7. CDR1 is LGHNA, CDR2 YNFKEQ, per germline.

The chain carries TRBV24-1 and TRBJ1-5, with no clear D. The V and J ends lost 5 bases and 1 base respectively, with 8 bases between them. Per the germline V gene, CDR1 is KGHDR and CDR2 is SFDVKD. The length of the CDR3 is 14 residues. The CDR3 DNA is TGTGCCACCAGTGGGGCGGTGAGCAATCAGCCCCAGCATTTT. Its translation is CATSGAVSNQPQHF.

The chain links TRBV4-1 to TRBJ2-1; D may match TRBD1 or TRBD2 (5 bases each). This CDR3 has 14 residues. Trimming took off 7 bases at V and 2 bases at J, with 12 bases between the two ends. CDR1 is MGHRA, CDR2 YSYEKL, per germline. The CDR3 protein is CASKGQGPYNEQFF. The CDR3 DNA sequence: TGCGCCAGCAAAGGGCAGGGACCCTACAATGAGCAGTTCTTC.

The chain is built from TRBV19 and TRBJ1-1, with a possible D match to TRBD1 (5 bases). Germline V gene sequence: CDR1 LNHDA, CDR2 SQIVND (reference sequence). CDR3 length equals 11 residues. With 7 bases removed from V and 8 bases from J, the gap between germline ends came to 11 bases. CDR3 loop: CASTTRGEAFF. CDR3 sequence (DNA): TGTGCCAGTACCACCCGGGGGGAAGCTTTCTTT.

The count of this clonotype is one. V gene TRBV12-3 or TRBV12-4 combines with J gene TRBJ1-3; D gene unclear. V lost 5 bases, J lost 0 bases, and 8 bases lay in between. The CDR3 totals 14 residues. The CDR3: CASSPPSSGNTIYF. In DNA form, the CDR3 reads TGTGCCAGCAGTCCCCCCTCCTCTGGAAACACCATATATTTT.

The genes are TRBV12-3 or TRBV12-4 and TRBJ1-3; 7 positions agree with TRBD1. The junction had 11 bases not matched to a gene; V was cut back by 5 bases and J by 16 bases. The CDR3 loop spans 12 amino acids. CDR3 in DNA: TGTGCCAGCAGTACCTCGGACAGGCTCCGGTATTTT. Encoded protein: CASSTSDRLRYF.

The V and J genes are TRBV6-2 or TRBV6-3 and TRBJ2-1; 10 positions agree with TRBD2. Germline V gene data show CDR1 as MNHEY and CDR2 as SVGEGT. CDR3 length equals 17 residues. V lost 4 bases to trimming and J lost 2 bases; unmatched junction nucleotides: 8. In DNA form, the CDR3 reads TGTGCCAGCAGTTCCTCAGGAGCGGGAGGGCCCTACAATGAGCAGTTCTTC. This gives the protein CASSSSGAGGPYNEQFF.

The rearrangement links TRBV10-3 to TRBJ1-5; D may be TRBD1 (6 bases). V gave up 6 bases and J gave up 9 bases, with 15 bases separating them. This CDR3 has 13 residues. From germline, CDR1 is ENHRY and CDR2 SYGVKD. This chain's CDR3 is CAIRAGVDRPQHF. CDR3 DNA sequence: TGTGCCATCAGAGCAGGGGTGGATCGGCCCCAGCATTTT.

The chain links TRBV11-2 to TRBJ1-5; 7 bases align to TRBD1. The germline CDR1 and CDR2 sequences are SGHAT and FQNNGV. J gave up 2 bases and V 5 bases, and 12 bases lay outside the gene matches. The CDR3 consists of 17 residues. As DNA, the CDR3 is TGTGCCAGCAGCCCACCATCAAGGGGGCGCGGCAATCAGCCCCAGCATTTT. Encoded protein: CASSPPSRGRGNQPQHF.

The chain couples TRBV18 to TRBJ2-1; no clear D. The CDR3 spans 13 residues. V was clipped by 2 bases and J by 4 bases, with 6 bases between them. Germline CDR1 KGHSH, CDR2 LQKENI. The chain's CDR3 is CASSPDIYNEQFF. The CDR3 DNA follows: TGTGCCAGCTCACCAGACATTTACAATGAGCAGTTCTTC.

This chain connects TRBV15 to TRBJ2-7, with D maybe TRBD1 (6 bases). This CDR3 comprises 13 residues. The germline V and J ends were trimmed by 5 bases and 2 bases, with 10 bases remaining between them. The V gene's germline CDR1 is LNHNV and CDR2 YYDKDF (reference sequence). CDR3 protein: CATSEGVTYEQYF. In nucleotides, the CDR3 is TGTGCCACCAGCGAGGGGGTTACCTACGAGCAGTACTTC.

The V gene is TRBV2, the J gene TRBJ2-5; tentative D call: TRBD2 (5 bases). The V gene lost 3 bases and the J gene lost 4 bases, with 12 bases spanning the gap. CDR3 length: 14 amino acids. CDR1 is SNHLY and CDR2 is FYNNEI in the germline V gene. The CDR3 nucleotides are TGTGCCAGCAGTGATAGGAGGATCGGAGAGACCCAGTACTTC. Protein: CASSDRRIGETQYF.

This chain links TRBV29-1 with TRBJ2-7; a possible D gene is TRBD1 (5 bases). The CDR3 is 13 amino acids. Germline V gives CDR1 SQVTM, CDR2 ANQGSEA. V lost 6 bases and J lost 2, with 14 bases in between. Written as DNA, the CDR3 is TGCAGCGTCGCAGGACGGACAACCTACGAGCAGTACTTC. It is translated as CSVAGRTTYEQYF.

This chain joins TRBV19 and TRBJ2-1; 8 positions agree with TRBD2. This CDR3 has 16 amino acids. Germline-derived CDR1 and CDR2 are LNHDA and SQIVND (reference sequence). After removal of 5 bases from V and 1 base from J, the junction contained 7 bases not matched to a gene. CDR3 nucleotides: TGTGCCAGTAGTTCCCGGACTAGCAGATCCTACAATGAGCAGTTCTTC. This encodes CASSSRTSRSYNEQFF.

V and J are TRBV29-1 and TRBJ1-5, with 9 bases matching TRBD1. V lost 6 bases to trimming and J lost 4 bases; unmatched junction nucleotides: 7. The CDR3 is made up of 14 amino acids. Germline loops: CDR1 SQVTM, CDR2 ANQGSEA. CDR3 region: CSVWDREANQPQHF. CDR3 in DNA: TGCAGCGTCTGGGACAGGGAGGCTAATCAGCCCCAGCATTTT. The full variable domain, completed using reference TRBV29-1 and TRBJ1-5, is SAVISQKPSRDICQRGTSLTIQCQVDSQVTMMFWYRQQPGQSLTLIATANQGSEATYESGFVIDKFPISRPNLTFSTLTVSNMSPEDSSIYLCSVWDREANQPQHFGDGTRLSIL.

The rearrangement uses TRBV11-2 and TRBJ2-1; 13 bases map to TRBD2. Trimming took 7 bases from V and 5 from J; bases not matched to a gene: 5. The CDR3 covers 15 residues. CDR1 SGHAT and CDR2 FQNNGV come from the germline V gene. CDR3 DNA sequence: TGTGCCAGCATCAGACTAGCGGGAGGAAACAATGAGCAGTTCTTC. As protein: CASIRLAGGNNEQFF.

The J gene is TRBJ2-1, the V gene TRBV28; no clear D. CDR3 length equals 15 residues. Germline V gene lookup returns CDR1 MDHEN and CDR2 SYDVKM. Trimming stripped 5 bases from V and 6 bases from J, with 17 bases between. CDR3 in amino acids: CASSPQGKAVNEQFF. CDR3 DNA sequence: TGTGCCAGCAGTCCCCAAGGAAAGGCAGTCAATGAGCAGTTCTTC.

The CDR3 DNA reads TGTGCCAGCAGCCCCCGAAAGCCGGAGGGACTAACTTACGAGCAGTACTTC. Amino acid sequence: CASSPRKPEGLTYEQYF. V is TRBV21-1 and J is TRBJ2-7; the table's D call, TRBD2, has no DNA check behind it. TRBV21-1 is a recognized pseudogene. The CDR3 sequence is 17 residues long.

CDR3 loop: CASQPSGQGGELFF. The CDR3 DNA is TGTGCCAGCCAGCCCTCAGGGCAGGGCGGGGAGCTGTTTTTT. This chain connects TRBV19 to TRBJ2-2; possibly TRBD1 for D (5 bases). The V and J ends lost 9 bases and 7 bases respectively, with 18 bases between them. Germline-derived CDR1 and CDR2 are LNHDA and SQIVND (reference sequence). This CDR3 region has 14 residues.

This rearrangement joins TRBV29-1 to TRBJ1-1, with D tentatively TRBD1 (6 bases). CDR3 size: 15 residues. Germline loops: CDR1 SQVTM, CDR2 ANQGSEA. V shed 4 bases and J shed 0 bases, with 15 bases lying between them. CDR3 sequence reads: CSVGRTEQMNTEAFF. As DNA, the CDR3 is TGCAGCGTTGGACGGACAGAACAAATGAACACTGAAGCTTTCTTT. Drawing the rest from reference TRBV29-1 and TRBJ1-1, the complete variable domain is SAVISQKPSRDICQRGTSLTIQCQVDSQVTMMFWYRQQPGQSLTLIATANQGSEATYESGFVIDKFPISRPNLTFSTLTVSNMSPEDSSIYLCSVGRTEQMNTEAFFGQGTRLTVV.

V is TRBV20-1 and J is TRBJ1-6; 8 bases are shared with TRBD1. V lost 2 bases, J lost 8 bases, and 11 bases stayed unmatched. The CDR3 is 16 amino acids. CDR1 and CDR2 from the germline V gene are DFQATT and SNEGSKA (reference sequence). This chain's CDR3 is CSARPPTGTGYSPLHF. For the CDR3, the DNA is TGCAGTGCTAGACCTCCCACCGGGACAGGATATTCACCCCTCCACTTT.

This clonotype appeared a single time. The J gene is TRBJ1-1, the V gene TRBV15; D not certain. Per the germline V gene, CDR1 is LNHNV and CDR2 is YYDKDF (reference sequence). Deletions cut 1 base from V and 3 bases from J, with 9 bases between. The CDR3 runs to 14 residues. The chain's CDR3 is CATSRAGYDTEAFF. The CDR3 DNA sequence: TGTGCCACCAGCAGAGCAGGTTACGACACTGAAGCTTTCTTT.

The chain employs TRBV30 and TRBJ1-3; D uncertain. The germline CDR1 and CDR2 sequences are GTSNPN and SVGIG (reference sequence). The ends were cut back, 3 bases at V and 0 bases at J, with 9 bases in the middle. The CDR3 is 14 amino acids. The chain's CDR3 is CAWRGRSSGNTIYF. CDR3 sequence (DNA): TGTGCCTGGAGAGGTCGATCCTCTGGAAACACCATATATTTT.

CDR3 protein: CASRELYTGELFF. The CDR3, as DNA: TGTGCCAGCAGGGAACTCTACACCGGGGAGCTGTTTTTT. The V gene is TRBV27, the J gene TRBJ2-2; D is unclear. The germline V and J ends were trimmed by 6 bases and 3 bases, with 8 bases remaining between them. Germline-derived CDR1 and CDR2 are MNHEY and SMNVEV (reference sequence). This CDR3 has 13 residues.

The chain carries TRBV10-3 and TRBJ2-6; maybe TRBD1 (6 bases). CDR1 is ENHRY, CDR2 SYGVKD, per germline. V gave up 11 bases and J gave up 6 bases, with 14 bases separating them. The CDR3 totals 13 residues. In DNA, the CDR3 is TGTGCCTCTACAGGGACACAGGCCAACGTCCTGACTTTC. Protein product: CASTGTQANVLTF.

CDR3 bases: TGTGCCAGCAGCTTAGTCCCAAGGACTAGCGGCGGGGAGCTGTTTTTT. This translates into CASSLVPRTSGGELFF. J is TRBJ2-2 and V is TRBV11-2, with 10 bases that match TRBD2. The V and J ends lost 1 base and 7 bases, in that order; junction bases with no gene match: 6. CDR1 is SGHAT, CDR2 FQNNGV, per germline. The CDR3 is 16 amino acids.

The chain joins TRBV15 to TRBJ2-7; D tentatively reads TRBD1 or TRBD2 (5 bases each). This CDR3 has 13 amino acids. Germline V CDR1 and CDR2: LNHNV, YYDKDF (reference sequence). V was pared by 9 bases and J by 5 bases, with 17 bases between. The CDR3 loop reads CATGQGEVNEQYF. The CDR3 region has the DNA TGTGCCACAGGGCAGGGAGAGGTTAACGAGCAGTACTTC.